A single sample is the source of the 22 T cell receptor beta chains below, sequenced in a study of CD8 T cells in ankylosing spondylitis. TCRdb re-called the 5' RACE reads with MiXCR, one entry per CDR3 protein. Of about 160,000 distinct CDR3 sequences in the sample, about a sixth are singletons; the top ten hold about 7.8%. Sequencing was carried out using blood, either unsorted or a sorted T cell fraction (not recorded which). These receptors were taken from a male donor with ankylosing spondylitis or in good health (not recorded which).

The genes are TRBV6-1 and TRBJ1-5; D gene ambiguous. Between the trimmed V and J ends, which lost 2 bases and 4 bases, there was a span of 9 bases. Germline V gene sequence: CDR1 MNHNS, CDR2 SASEGT. The CDR3 runs 14 residues. CDR3: CASSEFLGNQPQHF. CDR3 DNA: TGTGCCAGCAGTGAATTCCTGGGAAATCAGCCCCAGCATTTT.

At least ten counts were recorded for this clonotype. The J gene is TRBJ1-1, the V gene TRBV5-1, with 8 nucleotides matching TRBD1. CDR1 and CDR2 (germline): SGHRS, YFSETQ. The ends lost 3 bases at V and 6 bases at J; junction bases unmatched: 7. CDR3 length: 14 amino acids. The CDR3 loop reads CASSSSGGFAEAFF. In DNA, the CDR3 is TGCGCCAGCAGCTCATCAGGGGGCTTTGCTGAAGCTTTCTTT.

The sample holds many counts of this clonotype. The chain recombines TRBV29-1 with TRBJ2-1; D is possibly TRBD1 or TRBD2 (5 bases each). Looked up from germline, CDR1 is SQVTM and CDR2 is ANQGSEA. CDR3 length: 14 amino acids. V gave up 5 bases and J gave up 0 bases, with 11 bases separating them. Here the CDR3 DNA reads TGCAGCGTTTGGGACCCGAGCTCCTACAATGAGCAGTTCTTC. Its translation: CSVWDPSSYNEQFF.

The CDR3 loop reads CASSEARNTEAFF. For the CDR3, the DNA is TGCGCCAGCAGTGAGGCCAGGAACACTGAAGCTTTCTTT. This chain links TRBV10-2 with TRBJ1-1; D uncertain. This CDR3 contains 13 residues. Trimming shortened V by 2 bases and J by 1 base, and 5 bases separated the two germline ends. The germline V gene has CDR1 WSHSY and CDR2 SAAADI.

The CDR3 spells CSAPASGRYASTDTQYF. The CDR3 nucleotides are TGCAGTGCTCCTGCTAGCGGGAGGTATGCTAGCACAGATACGCAGTATTTT. The chain is built from TRBV20-1 and TRBJ2-3; 11 nucleotides align to TRBD2. Germline V gene data show CDR1 as DFQATT and CDR2 as SNEGSKA (reference sequence). Germline trimming cut 5 bases from V and 0 bases from J; bases unmatched to any gene: 10. The CDR3 is 17 residues long.

A remark on this clonotype: A much larger clone differs from this one at a single base, so this may be a read error. This chain uses TRBV3-1 with TRBJ1-4, with 7 bases aligning to TRBD1. The CDR3 runs 17 residues. The germline V gene has CDR1 LGHDT and CDR2 YNNKEL (reference sequence). The CDR3 spells CACSQGGGRRGNEKLFF. The CDR3 DNA reads as TGTGCCTGCAGCCAAGGAGGGGGCCGACGGGGGAATGAAAAACTGTTTTTT.

This clonotype was observed many times. The gene calls are TRBV4-1 and TRBJ2-3; 12 nucleotides align to TRBD2. V lost 2 bases, J lost 4 bases, and 10 bases stayed unmatched. This CDR3 is 18 amino acids long. Germline V gives CDR1 MGHRA, CDR2 YSYEKL. CDR3 coding DNA: TGCGCCAGCAGCCAATCCGGGACTAGCGGGTGGGACCCAGATACGCAGTATTTT. Protein: CASSQSGTSGWDPDTQYF.

This clonotype has ten or more counts. CDR3: CSAFTGTTEAFF. DNA for the CDR3: TGCAGTGCTTTTACCGGGACCACTGAAGCTTTCTTT. The gene calls are TRBV20-1 and TRBJ1-1, with D tentatively TRBD1 (5 bases). The V and J ends lost 5 bases and 4 bases respectively, with 11 bases between them. The CDR3 length is 12 residues. Germline CDR1 is DFQATT and CDR2 is SNEGSKA (reference sequence).

This clonotype has only a few counts. V and J are TRBV6-2 or TRBV6-3 and TRBJ1-4; 10 bases match TRBD1. The CDR3 is 16 residues long. The germline V gene has CDR1 MNHEY and CDR2 SVGEGT. The trim removed 4 bases at V and 8 bases at J, leaving 10 bases unmatched. The CDR3 coding sequence is TGTGCCAGCAGTTTTTTGTCCGGGACAGGGGAAGAAAAACTGTTTTTT. Its protein product is CASSFLSGTGEEKLFF.

There are a few counts of this clonotype. The rearrangement joins TRBV6-5 to TRBJ1-1; D gene unclear. The CDR3 totals 15 residues. Germline assignment: CDR1 MNHEY and CDR2 SVGAGI. V lost 0 bases, J lost 1 base, and 9 bases lay in between. Written as DNA, the CDR3 is TGTGCCAGCAGTTACTCGGGAGGGCAGAACACTGAAGCTTTCTTT. Its protein is CASSYSGGQNTEAFF.

V and J are TRBV29-1 and TRBJ2-7; D gene unclear. V was cut by 4 bases and J by 5 bases, with 12 bases left in between. CDR3 length: 12 residues. Germline V gene sequence: CDR1 SQVTM, CDR2 ANQGSEA. CDR3 nucleotides: TGCAGCGTTGTCTACGGTCGTCACGAGCAGTACTTC. Its translation is CSVVYGRHEQYF.

This clonotype was recorded many times. V is TRBV4-1 and J is TRBJ2-1, with 14 bases matching TRBD2. V lost 4 bases and J lost 2; bases outside the gene matches: 1. This CDR3 contains 16 residues. Germline V gene data show CDR1 as MGHRA and CDR2 as YSYEKL. CDR3 DNA: TGCGCCAGCAGCCCGGGACTAGCGGGAGCCTACAATGAGCAGTTCTTC. Protein sequence: CASSPGLAGAYNEQFF.

This clonotype was counted a few times. This chain links TRBV10-3 with TRBJ2-3, with TRBD1 identical over 12 bases. This CDR3 contains 14 residues. The germline CDR1 and CDR2 sequences are ENHRY and SYGVKD. V was clipped by 10 bases and J by 4 bases; unmatched bases: 6. The CDR3 DNA is TGTGCCACCCACCGGGACAGGGGGCCAGATACGCAGTATTTT. This gives the protein CATHRDRGPDTQYF.

The sample holds a few counts of this clonotype. DNA for the CDR3: TGCAGTGCTAGAGTGCGGGAGTTTTCCTACGAGCAGTACTTC. Amino acid sequence: CSARVREFSYEQYF. The rearrangement joins TRBV20-1 to TRBJ2-7, with 7 bases that match TRBD2. J gave up 1 base and V 1 base, and 4 bases lay outside the gene matches. The CDR3 totals 14 residues. Germline values: CDR1 DFQATT, CDR2 SNEGSKA (reference sequence).

This clonotype was counted at least ten times. The V and J genes are TRBV28 and TRBJ1-1; the match to TRBD1 covers 7 bases. Germline CDR1 MDHEN, CDR2 SYDVKM. V trimming: 8 bases; J trimming: 11 bases; junction bases outside the gene matches: 14. The length of the CDR3 is 13 residues. The CDR3 loop is CASARGREVMAFF. Written as DNA, the CDR3 is TGTGCCAGCGCGAGGGGGCGAGAAGTTATGGCTTTCTTT.

This clonotype was observed once. This rearrangement joins TRBV6-5 to TRBJ2-1; D call uncertain. V was shortened by 6 bases and J by 6 bases, with 9 bases between the two germline ends. Germline V gene sequence: CDR1 MNHEY, CDR2 SVGAGI. The CDR3 has 12 amino acids. CDR3 nucleotides: TGTGCCAGCAGATCCATAGGCAATGAGCAGTTCTTC. It codes for CASRSIGNEQFF.

This clonotype was recorded at least ten times. V is TRBV5-1 and J is TRBJ1-2; D unclear. V lost 3 bases, J lost 4 bases, and 13 bases lay in between. The CDR3 is 14 residues long. The germline V gene has CDR1 SGHRS and CDR2 YFSETQ. Written as DNA, the CDR3 is TGCGCCAGCAGCTCACTAGGACGGACCTATGGCTACACCTTC. This sequence encodes CASSSLGRTYGYTF.

This clonotype was picked up many times. CDR3 sequence: CASSYAGGGSGELFF. The CDR3 nucleotides read TGTGCCAGCAGTTATGCTGGGGGGGGATCCGGGGAGCTGTTTTTT. The chain uses TRBV28 and TRBJ2-2; the match to TRBD2 covers 7 bases. The V segment lost 4 bases and the J segment 6 bases; nucleotides outside the gene matches: 8. The CDR3 sequence is 15 residues long. CDR1 and CDR2 (germline): MDHEN, SYDVKM.

This clonotype was counted only a few times. This chain uses TRBV4-2 with TRBJ1-5; weak D call: TRBD1 (5 bases). The length of the CDR3 is 13 residues. Between the trimmed V and J ends, which lost 5 bases and 3 bases, there was a span of 8 bases. CDR1 is LGHNA, CDR2 YNFKEQ, per germline. CDR3 protein: CASSGDANQPQHF. In DNA form, the CDR3 reads TGTGCCAGCAGCGGGGACGCCAATCAGCCCCAGCATTTT.

Comment on this clonotype: A much larger clone sits a single nucleotide away, making a read error possible. V and J are TRBV11-2 and TRBJ1-1, with no clear D. The CDR3 loop spans 12 amino acids. Germline CDR1 is SGHAT and CDR2 is FQNNGV. CDR3 in DNA: TGTACCAGCAGCTTAGTAGAAACTGAAGCTTTCTTT. Amino acid sequence: CTSSLVETEAFF.

This clonotype occurred many times. This chain connects TRBV7-9 to TRBJ2-5; 8 bases map to TRBD2. In germline, CDR1 is SEHNR, CDR2 FQNEAQ (reference sequence). The CDR3 sequence is 14 residues long. After removal of 1 base from V and 4 bases from J, the junction contained 2 bases not matched to a gene. The CDR3: CASSLDAGGETQYF. CDR3 sequence (DNA): TGTGCCAGCAGCTTAGACGCGGGAGGAGAGACCCAGTACTTC.

The rearrangement joins TRBV29-1 to TRBJ2-3; D perhaps matches TRBD1 (5 bases). There are 13 residues in the CDR3. Germline CDR1 SQVTM, CDR2 ANQGSEA. Trimming left V 4 bases short and J 2 bases short, with 10 bases between. CDR3 amino acids: CSVGAGLTDTQYF. CDR3 in DNA: TGCAGCGTTGGGGCAGGGCTCACAGATACGCAGTATTTT.